Listed below are T cell receptor beta chains from one sample, sequenced in a study of blood T cell repertoires in COVID-19. Data came from immunoSEQ multiplex PCR; TCRdb stores just in-frame clones and leaves some out. The sample holds roughly 20,000 clones, over 75% seen once. Material: peripheral blood. The receptor source for this set is a man in his forties with active COVID-19. Both conserved end residues are part of each CDR3. D genes are given only for firm matches. Clone size, where shown, is once, few, many, or a class for clones that have expanded.

v_gene: TRBV2; d_gene: NA; abundance: few; len: 10; j_gene: TRBJ2-1; CDR3nt: TGTGCCAGCGGCGGCAATGAGCAGTTCTTC; CDR3aa: CASGGNEQFF
v_gene: TRBV10-3; d_gene: NA; abundance: NA; len: 15; j_gene: TRBJ1-2; CDR3nt: TGTGCCATCTCGCCGGGGGAGGGCGCGATAAAAGGCTACACCTTC; CDR3aa: CAISPGEGAIKGYTF
v_gene: TRBV27; d_gene: NA; abundance: NA; len: 13; j_gene: TRBJ2-7; CDR3nt: TGTGCCAGCAGTTCTTTTGGTTCGGACGAGCAGTACTTC; CDR3aa: CASSSFGSDEQYF
v_gene: TRBV7-9; d_gene: NA; abundance: NA; len: 15; j_gene: TRBJ1-1; CDR3nt: TGTGCCAGCAGCCCCCCGGGAGGGTTGGACACTGAAGCTTTCTTT; CDR3aa: CASSPPGGLDTEAFF
v_gene: TRBV30; d_gene: TRBD1; abundance: NA; len: 14; j_gene: TRBJ1-1; CDR3nt: TGTGCCTGGAGGATGGGACAGGGGTTCCCTGAAGCTTTCTTT; CDR3aa: CAWRMGQGFPEAFF
v_gene: TRBV7-9; d_gene: TRBD1; abundance: NA; len: 12; j_gene: TRBJ1-2; CDR3nt: TGTGCCAGCAGCCGGACAGGGGACGGCTACACCTTC; CDR3aa: CASSRTGDGYTF
v_gene: TRBV27; d_gene: TRBD2; abundance: once; len: 16; j_gene: TRBJ2-1; CDR3nt: TGTGCCAGCAGTTTATTTACTAGCGGGAGTGGTAATGAGCAGTTCTTC; CDR3aa: CASSLFTSGSGNEQFF
v_gene: TRBV13; d_gene: NA; abundance: NA; len: 18; j_gene: TRBJ1-2; CDR3nt: TGTGCCAGCAGCCTCTCTCAGGGGACCCTACTTAATAACTATGGCTACACCTTC; CDR3aa: CASSLSQGTLLNNYGYTF
v_gene: TRBV29-1; d_gene: TRBD1; abundance: large; len: 16; j_gene: TRBJ1-2; CDR3nt: TGCAGCGTTGACCCCCCACCTAGACAGGGAAGCTATGGCTACACCTTC; CDR3aa: CSVDPPPRQGSYGYTF
v_gene: TRBV9; d_gene: NA; abundance: NA; len: 14; j_gene: TRBJ1-1; CDR3nt: TGTGCCAGCAGCGTAGGGCAGGTCAACACTGAAGCTTTCTTT; CDR3aa: CASSVGQVNTEAFF
v_gene: TRBV5-1; d_gene: NA; abundance: NA; len: 12; j_gene: TRBJ2-3; CDR3nt: TGCGCCAGCAGCTCTAACACAGATACGCAGTATTTT; CDR3aa: CASSSNTDTQYF
v_gene: TRBV9; d_gene: NA; abundance: NA; len: 13; j_gene: TRBJ1-3; CDR3nt: TGTGCCAGCAGCCAGGACGCGGGGGACACCATATATTTT; CDR3aa: CASSQDAGDTIYF
v_gene: TRBV25-1; d_gene: NA; abundance: NA; len: 16; j_gene: TRBJ2-5; CDR3nt: TGTGCCAGCAGCGACTCCAGGAGGGCTTTACAAGAGACCCAGTACTTC; CDR3aa: CASSDSRRALQETQYF
v_gene: TRBV12-5; d_gene: TRBD1; abundance: NA; len: 20; j_gene: TRBJ2-3; CDR3nt: TGTGCTAGTGGCCTCCGTAATTTCCGGGACAGGGGCTCGGGCACAGATACGCAGTATTTT; CDR3aa: CASGLRNFRDRGSGTDTQYF
v_gene: TRBV12-3/TRBV12-4; d_gene: NA; abundance: few; len: 13; j_gene: TRBJ1-2; CDR3nt: TGTGCCAGCAGTTTAGGCCAGGGGTTCGGCTACACCTTC; CDR3aa: CASSLGQGFGYTF
v_gene: TRBV18; d_gene: NA; abundance: NA; len: 15; j_gene: TRBJ2-1; CDR3nt: TGTGCCAGCTCGTTACTCGGGGACTCCGTCAATGAGCAGTTCTTC; CDR3aa: CASSLLGDSVNEQFF